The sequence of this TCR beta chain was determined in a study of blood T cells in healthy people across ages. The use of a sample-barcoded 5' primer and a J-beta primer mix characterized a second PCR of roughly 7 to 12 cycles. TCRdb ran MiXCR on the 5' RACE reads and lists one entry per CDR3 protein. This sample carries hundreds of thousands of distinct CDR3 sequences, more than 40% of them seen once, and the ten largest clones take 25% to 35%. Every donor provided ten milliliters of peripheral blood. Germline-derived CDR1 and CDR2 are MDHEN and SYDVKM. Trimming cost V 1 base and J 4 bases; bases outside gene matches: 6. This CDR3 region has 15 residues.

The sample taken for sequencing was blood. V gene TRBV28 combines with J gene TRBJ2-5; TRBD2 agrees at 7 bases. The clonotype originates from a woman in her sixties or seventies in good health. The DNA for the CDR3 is TGTGCCAGCAGTTTATCCGCGGGGGATAGAGAGACCCAGTACTTC. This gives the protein CASSLSAGDRETQYF.